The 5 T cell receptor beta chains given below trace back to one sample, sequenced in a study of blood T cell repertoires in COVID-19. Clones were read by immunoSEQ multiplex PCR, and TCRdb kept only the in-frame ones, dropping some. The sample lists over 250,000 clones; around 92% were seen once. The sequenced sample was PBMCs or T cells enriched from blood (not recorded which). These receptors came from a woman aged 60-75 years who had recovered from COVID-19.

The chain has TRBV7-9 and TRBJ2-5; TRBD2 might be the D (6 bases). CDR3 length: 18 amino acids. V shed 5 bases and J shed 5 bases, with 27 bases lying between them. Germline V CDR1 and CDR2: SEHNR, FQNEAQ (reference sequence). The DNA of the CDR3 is TGTGCCAGCAGCACTTCAAGGGGCGGGACTCGAGGTTGGGAGACCCAGTACTTC. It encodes CASSTSRGGTRGWETQYF.

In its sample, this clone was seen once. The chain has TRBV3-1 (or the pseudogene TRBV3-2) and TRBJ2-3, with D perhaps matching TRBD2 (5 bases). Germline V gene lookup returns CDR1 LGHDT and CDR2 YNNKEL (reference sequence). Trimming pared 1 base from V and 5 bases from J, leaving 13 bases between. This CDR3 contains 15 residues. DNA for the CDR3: TGTGCCAGCAGCCAAGGTTTAGTCGGAGGAGATACGCAGTATTTT. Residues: CASSQGLVGGDTQYF.

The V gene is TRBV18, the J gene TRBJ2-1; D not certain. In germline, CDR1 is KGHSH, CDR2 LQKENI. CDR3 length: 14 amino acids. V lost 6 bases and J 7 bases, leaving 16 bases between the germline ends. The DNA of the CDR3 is TGTGCCAGCTCGTCTGGTAGCCCTAAGAATGAGCAGTTCTTC. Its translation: CASSSGSPKNEQFF.

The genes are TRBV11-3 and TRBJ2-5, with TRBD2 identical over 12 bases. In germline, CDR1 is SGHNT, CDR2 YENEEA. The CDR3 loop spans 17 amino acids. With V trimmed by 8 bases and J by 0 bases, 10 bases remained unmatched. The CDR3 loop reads CASRPLAGGNHQETQYF. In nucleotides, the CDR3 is TGTGCCAGCCGGCCACTAGCGGGAGGCAATCACCAAGAGACCCAGTACTTC.

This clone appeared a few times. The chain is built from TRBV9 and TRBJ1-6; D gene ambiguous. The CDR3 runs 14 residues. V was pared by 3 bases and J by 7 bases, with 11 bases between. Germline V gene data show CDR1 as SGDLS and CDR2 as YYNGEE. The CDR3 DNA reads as TGTGCCAGCAGCGGCCAGGTTACCAATTCACCCCTCCACTTT. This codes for CASSGQVTNSPLHF.